The clone carrying this T cell receptor beta chain was found many times. This entry is derived from a study of regulatory T cells in long-lasting Graves disease. The time point is: newly diagnosed GD, antithyroid drugs for less than 3 months. Isolated PBMC RNA provided the starting material for the TCR library. As a group, patients came from one endocrinology department in Xi'an, China. The germline gives CDR1 MNHNS, CDR2 SASEGT. Trimming left V 1 base short and J 2 bases short, with 12 bases between. The CDR3 loop spans 16 amino acids. HTBI primers from iRepertoire and Arm-PCR of CDR3 regions yielded the TCR beta libraries. TCRdb re-analysed the multiplex PCR reads in MiXCR, keeping a single row per CDR3 protein. The sample has about 620,000 distinct CDR3 sequences, less than 20% seen once; the top ten hold 15% to 20%. The same specimen was also included in a second study, on T cells in Graves' hyperthyroidism and ophthalmopathy. That publication notes: It was considered stable Graves' hyperthyroidism when ophthalmopathy did not progress within 18 months. Initially, a first-round RT-PCR of the TCR CDR3 employed the HTBI primer set.

The clonotype originates from a young woman with Graves disease. Specimen: peripheral blood mononuclear cells (PBMCs), collected at new diagnosis, from a patient treated with antithyroid drugs. The chain carries TRBV6-1 and TRBJ1-3; perhaps TRBD1 as D (5 bases). In DNA form, the CDR3 reads TGTGCCAGCAGTGAAGGCGGAACCAGGGCTGGAAACACCATATATTTT. It codes for CASSEGGTRAGNTIYF.